Given below is one TCR beta chain in context. As yet, its antigen is unknown. The time point is: week 35, safety follow-up. In the vaccine, a single dose held 300 ug of the mutant IDH1 20-mer peptide, along with topical imiquimod. This specimen comes from a study of a mutant IDH1 vaccine in newly diagnosed glioma. About the research overall: Vaccines were first given 4-6 weeks after radiotherapy alone, or with temozolomide cycles. Patients previously underwent radiotherapy, temozolomide, or both, and most underwent both. Week 35 brought visit V12, which was followed by visit V13 at week 47.

Measured with immunoSEQ multiplex PCR; TCRdb has only the in-frame clones, and not every one. The sample lists 40,000 to 50,000 clones, 85% to 90% occurring once. The specimen comprised PBMCs, sampled from a glioma patient whose treatment included an IDH1 peptide vaccine. The TCR sequence derives from a man in his forties with glioma.

The CDR3 loop is CASSGLAGGPNEQFF. The CDR3 DNA is TGTGCCAGCAGTGGACTAGCGGGGGGGCCTAATGAGCAGTTCTTC. The genes are TRBV6-1 and TRBJ2-1; TRBD2 matches 14 bases. The CDR3 has 15 residues. The germline V gene has CDR1 MNHNS and CDR2 SASEGT. V shed 4 bases and J 7 bases; nucleotides not matched to a gene: 3.